This record covers a single T cell receptor beta chain. The protocol was immunoSEQ multiplex PCR, while the TCRdb copy is restricted to in-frame clones and leaves out a portion. The sample has approximately 72,000 clones; around 83% are singletons. The entry originates in a study of blood T cell repertoires in COVID-19. About the research overall: T cells, B-cell-depleted T cells, or PBMCs supplied cDNA or gDNA.

The sequence was obtained from a woman over 75 with active or convalescent COVID-19. The sample comprised peripheral blood.

The CDR3 DNA reads TGTGCCAGCAGCCTATCCCGATACGATACGCAGTATTTT. This codes for CASSLSRYDTQYF. V usage is TRBV7-2 and J usage is TRBJ2-3; D not resolved. Germline CDR1 and CDR2: SGHTA and FQGNSA. V lost 5 bases to trimming and J lost 6 bases, with 12 bases between them. The CDR3 spans 13 residues.